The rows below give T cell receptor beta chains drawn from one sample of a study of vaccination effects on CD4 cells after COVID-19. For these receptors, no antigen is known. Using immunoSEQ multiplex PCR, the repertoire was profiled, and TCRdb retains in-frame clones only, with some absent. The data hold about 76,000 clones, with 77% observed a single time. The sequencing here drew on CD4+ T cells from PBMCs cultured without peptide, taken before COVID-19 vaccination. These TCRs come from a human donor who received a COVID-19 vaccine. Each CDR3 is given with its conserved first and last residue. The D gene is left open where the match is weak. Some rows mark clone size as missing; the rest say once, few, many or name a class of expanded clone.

DNA: TGCGCCAGCAGCGCCGGGACAGCAAACACCGGGGAGCTGTTTTTT
CDR3: CASSAGTANTGELFF
J: TRBJ2-2
D: TRBD1
size: -
V: TRBV5-1

DNA: TGTGCCAGCAGTTACTCGGGAGGGGCACAAAACACCATATATTTT
CDR3: CASSYSGGAQNTIYF
J: TRBJ1-3
D: -
size: -
V: TRBV6-5

DNA: TGCGCCAGCAGCCAAGGAGGGTATGCAGGAACTGGAAACACCATATATTTT
CDR3: CASSQGGYAGTGNTIYF
J: TRBJ1-3
D: -
size: -
V: TRBV4-1

DNA: TGTGCCAGCAGTTACCAGGGTGCGGGCTACAATGAGCAGTTCTTC
CDR3: CASSYQGAGYNEQFF
J: TRBJ2-1
D: -
size: -
V: TRBV6-5

DNA: TGTGCCAGCAGCCAAGGGGCGGGGGCGTATTTAGAGACCCAGTACTTC
CDR3: CASSQGAGAYLETQYF
J: TRBJ2-5
D: -
size: -
V: TRBV3-1/TRBV3-2

DNA: TGTGCCAGCAGTTTAGACCAACACCTGCGTACGCAGTATTTT
CDR3: CASSLDQHLRTQYF
J: TRBJ2-3
D: -
size: -
V: TRBV28

DNA: TGTGCCAGCAGTTACCTGAACATTCAGTACTTC
CDR3: CASSYLNIQYF
J: TRBJ2-4
D: -
size: -
V: TRBV6-2/TRBV6-3

DNA: TGTGCCAGTAGGGCCTTGATGAGCGAGACCCAGTACTTC
CDR3: CASRALMSETQYF
J: TRBJ2-5
D: -
size: -
V: TRBV7-7

DNA: TGCGCCAGCAGCCCCGGACAGGGGGGGACTGAAGCTTTCTTT
CDR3: CASSPGQGGTEAFF
J: TRBJ1-1
D: TRBD1
size: -
V: TRBV5-1

DNA: TGTGCCAGCAGCTTATCTGGGCTGGAGAATCAGCCCCAGCATTTT
CDR3: CASSLSGLENQPQHF
J: TRBJ1-5
D: -
size: -
V: TRBV7-2

DNA: TGTGCCAGCGGTCTGCGCTATGGCTACACCTTC
CDR3: CASGLRYGYTF
J: TRBJ1-2
D: -
size: -
V: TRBV3-1/TRBV3-2

DNA: TGTGCCAGCAGCGAGGGACGGCCTAATGAAAAACTGTTTTTT
CDR3: CASSEGRPNEKLFF
J: TRBJ1-4
D: -
size: -
V: TRBV7-9

DNA: TGCAGTGCTAGTCAAGCCTCGGGGGACCCCGAGACCCAGTACTTC
CDR3: CSASQASGDPETQYF
J: TRBJ2-5
D: -
size: -
V: TRBV20-1

DNA: TGTGCCAGTAGCCCCGGTCGGTCCTATGGCTACACCTTC
CDR3: CASSPGRSYGYTF
J: TRBJ1-2
D: -
size: -
V: TRBV19

DNA: TGCAGTGCTAACTCTTATGGCTACACCTTC
CDR3: CSANSYGYTF
J: TRBJ1-2
D: -
size: -
V: TRBV20-1

DNA: TGTGCCAGCAGTGTGACAGCGGACCCCTATGGCTACACCTTC
CDR3: CASSVTADPYGYTF
J: TRBJ1-2
D: -
size: once
V: TRBV6-4

DNA: TGCGCCAGCAGTGAGCACGCGGGGGGGCCATACAATGAGCAGTTCTTC
CDR3: CASSEHAGGPYNEQFF
J: TRBJ2-1
D: TRBD2
size: -
V: TRBV10-2

DNA: TGTGCCAGCAGTGGCCCGAGTCCGGGCGAAGGGTTTAATGAAAAACTGTTTTTT
CDR3: CASSGPSPGEGFNEKLFF
J: TRBJ1-4
D: -
size: few
V: TRBV6-1

DNA: TGTGCCAGCAGTTTCGACAGGGGGCTCAACTATGGCTACACCTTC
CDR3: CASSFDRGLNYGYTF
J: TRBJ1-2
D: TRBD1
size: -
V: TRBV27

DNA: TGTGCCAGCAGTGAAGCTTTGAGGGTAGGAACTGAAGCTTTCTTT
CDR3: CASSEALRVGTEAFF
J: TRBJ1-1
D: -
size: -
V: TRBV6-1

DNA: TGTGCCAGTAGTCCCACGTGGGGAGGGAGGCGATTCGGCAATCAGCCCCAGCATTTT
CDR3: CASSPTWGGRRFGNQPQHF
J: TRBJ1-5
D: -
size: -
V: TRBV19

DNA: TGCGCCAGCAGCCAAGATCGTTCGGGGAATGGCTACACCTTC
CDR3: CASSQDRSGNGYTF
J: TRBJ1-2
D: -
size: -
V: TRBV4-3

DNA: TGCGCCACCAAGAAGATCGGGAGCCAAGAGACCCAGTACTTC
CDR3: CATKKIGSQETQYF
J: TRBJ2-5
D: -
size: once
V: TRBV5-1

DNA: TGTGCCAGCAGTCGGGGCAACTTGAACACTGAAGCTTTCTTT
CDR3: CASSRGNLNTEAFF
J: TRBJ1-1
D: -
size: -
V: TRBV2

DNA: TGTGCCACCAGTGACCGCCAACTAGCGGGGGGGGACATAGATACGCAGTATTTT
CDR3: CATSDRQLAGGDIDTQYF
J: TRBJ2-3
D: TRBD2
size: -
V: TRBV24-1

DNA: TGCGCCAGCAGCTCCGGACATGCAACTAATGAAAAACTGTTTTTT
CDR3: CASSSGHATNEKLFF
J: TRBJ1-4
D: -
size: -
V: TRBV5-1

DNA: TGTGCCAGCAGCTTACGGGACTTGAACACTGAAGCTTTCTTT
CDR3: CASSLRDLNTEAFF
J: TRBJ1-1
D: -
size: -
V: TRBV7-9

DNA: TGTGCCAGCAGTTTAAACAATCAGCCCCAGCATTTT
CDR3: CASSLNNQPQHF
J: TRBJ1-5
D: -
size: few
V: TRBV12-3/TRBV12-4

DNA: TGTGCCAGCAGCTTAAGGAGGGTCGGTAGGGAGACCCAGTACTTC
CDR3: CASSLRRVGRETQYF
J: TRBJ2-5
D: -
size: -
V: TRBV11-2

DNA: TGTGCCAGCAGCTTCGATTCTAGCGGCACAGATACGCAGTATTTT
CDR3: CASSFDSSGTDTQYF
J: TRBJ2-3
D: -
size: -
V: TRBV7-2

DNA: TGTGCCAGCACCTCGGGAGCATACAATGAGCAGTTCTTC
CDR3: CASTSGAYNEQFF
J: TRBJ2-1
D: -
size: -
V: TRBV12-3/TRBV12-4

DNA: TGTGCCAGCAGCCCCCGACTAGCGGGCACCGGTGAGCAGTTCTTC
CDR3: CASSPRLAGTGEQFF
J: TRBJ2-1
D: TRBD2
size: -
V: TRBV7-3

DNA: TGTGCCAGCAGCCGGGACGCCTCCCGTGGCTACACCTTC
CDR3: CASSRDASRGYTF
J: TRBJ1-2
D: -
size: few
V: TRBV28

DNA: TGCGCCAGCAGCCGGACTGGTGAGCAGTTCTTC
CDR3: CASSRTGEQFF
J: TRBJ2-1
D: -
size: -
V: TRBV5-1

DNA: TGTGCCAGCAGCCCATCGGGACAGGGAGATTGGGGAGCTTTCTTT
CDR3: CASSPSGQGDWGAFF
J: TRBJ1-1
D: TRBD1
size: -
V: TRBV9

DNA: TGTGCCACCAGCAGAGGCCGGGACCTTCCGCCCCAGCATTTT
CDR3: CATSRGRDLPPQHF
J: TRBJ1-5
D: -
size: once
V: TRBV15

DNA: TGTGCCAGCAGTTACAGCAACAGGGGGCAGGGTGGCTACACCTTC
CDR3: CASSYSNRGQGGYTF
J: TRBJ1-2
D: TRBD1
size: -
V: TRBV6-5

DNA: TGTGCCAGCAGCTTAGAACTCAAAGAGACCCAGTACTTC
CDR3: CASSLELKETQYF
J: TRBJ2-5
D: -
size: -
V: TRBV5-6

DNA: TGTGCCAGCAGTTCCCCCGGGACAGGGGGGCACACTGAAGCTTTCTTT
CDR3: CASSSPGTGGHTEAFF
J: TRBJ1-1
D: TRBD1
size: few
V: TRBV28

DNA: TGTGCCAGCAGTAAACTACAGGGGCCGAAAGACTATGGCTACACCTTC
CDR3: CASSKLQGPKDYGYTF
J: TRBJ1-2
D: TRBD1
size: -
V: TRBV27

DNA: TGTGCCAGCAGTGAATTGGGGGGACTAGGGGCAGATACGCAGTATTTT
CDR3: CASSELGGLGADTQYF
J: TRBJ2-3
D: TRBD2
size: -
V: TRBV6-1

DNA: TGTGCCAGCAGCATCAACAGCTATTCACCCCTCCACTTT
CDR3: CASSINSYSPLHF
J: TRBJ1-6
D: -
size: once
V: TRBV7-2

DNA: TGTGCCAGCGTCGGCTCATATAGCAATCAGCCCCAGCATTTT
CDR3: CASVGSYSNQPQHF
J: TRBJ1-5
D: -
size: -
V: TRBV28

DNA: TGTGCCAGCAGTCCCCGGGGAGGGAGCGGCTATGGCTACACCTTC
CDR3: CASSPRGGSGYGYTF
J: TRBJ1-2
D: -
size: once
V: TRBV6-2/TRBV6-3

DNA: TGTGCCAGCAGCCCATTTGGGACAGAGTCATCTGGCTACACCTTC
CDR3: CASSPFGTESSGYTF
J: TRBJ1-2
D: TRBD1
size: -
V: TRBV5-6

DNA: TGTGCCAGCGGATTAGTGGCTAACTATGGCTACACCTTC
CDR3: CASGLVANYGYTF
J: TRBJ1-2
D: -
size: -
V: TRBV28

DNA: TGTGCCAGCAGCTCCGGGACTCCAAATTACAATGAGCAGTTCTTC
CDR3: CASSSGTPNYNEQFF
J: TRBJ2-1
D: -
size: few
V: TRBV5-4

DNA: TGCAGTGCTAGAGGGAACACTGAAGCTTTCTTT
CDR3: CSARGNTEAFF
J: TRBJ1-1
D: -
size: -
V: TRBV20-1

DNA: TGCAGCGTCGACGCAGGGGATGAAAAACTGTTTTTT
CDR3: CSVDAGDEKLFF
J: TRBJ1-4
D: -
size: -
V: TRBV29-1

DNA: TGTGCCAGTAGCCCGCAGGGAGGAGGCACAGATACGCAGTATTTT
CDR3: CASSPQGGGTDTQYF
J: TRBJ2-3
D: -
size: -
V: TRBV19

DNA: TGTGCCAGTAGTTTTTGGTTATTGATCGGGACAGTGAACGGTCAGCCCCAGCATTTT
CDR3: CASSFWLLIGTVNGQPQHF
J: TRBJ1-5
D: TRBD1
size: -
V: TRBV19

DNA: TGTGCCTGGAGTTCGGGGGATAACACTGAAGCTTTCTTT
CDR3: CAWSSGDNTEAFF
J: TRBJ1-1
D: -
size: -
V: TRBV30

DNA: TGTGCCAGTAGTATCGACCGGTCCCGGGAAAAACTGTTTTTT
CDR3: CASSIDRSREKLFF
J: TRBJ1-4
D: -
size: -
V: TRBV19

DNA: TGTGCCACCAGTGGAGGGGCGGGGGCACCCACAGATACGCAGTATTTT
CDR3: CATSGGAGAPTDTQYF
J: TRBJ2-3
D: -
size: few
V: TRBV24-1

DNA: TGTGCCACCAGCAGAGATGCGCGGCCCACAGATACGCAGTATTTT
CDR3: CATSRDARPTDTQYF
J: TRBJ2-3
D: -
size: -
V: TRBV15